The 31 T cell receptor beta chains listed next were all sequenced from one sample in a study of CD8 T cells in ankylosing spondylitis. Using its own MiXCR run on the 5' RACE reads, TCRdb lists one record per CDR3 protein. The sample has 200,000 to 250,000 distinct CDR3 sequences; around 10% are singletons. Sequencing was performed on blood, either unsorted or a sorted T cell fraction (not recorded which). Receptors were obtained from a male donor with ankylosing spondylitis or in good health (not recorded which).

This clonotype has a count of ten or more. The chain has TRBV7-2 and TRBJ1-5; D gene unclear. Germline V gene sequence: CDR1 SGHTA, CDR2 FQGNSA. The V end lost 3 bases, the J end lost 1 base, and 7 bases lay between the germline ends. The CDR3 is 14 residues long. The CDR3 nucleotides read TGTGCCAGCAGCTTGGTGGCAAGCAATCAGCCCCAGCATTTT. This sequence encodes CASSLVASNQPQHF.

Here the CDR3 reads CASSWSWGGNQPQHF. DNA of the CDR3: TGTGCCAGCAGTTGGTCGTGGGGTGGCAATCAGCCCCAGCATTTT. The chain has TRBV6-5 and TRBJ1-5, with D unresolved. V lost 4 bases, J lost 2 bases, and 12 bases lay in between. The germline V gene has CDR1 MNHEY and CDR2 SVGAGI. There are 15 residues in the CDR3.

CDR3 sequence reads: CSAPGLAGGTQFF. The CDR3 DNA sequence: TGCAGTGCTCCCGGACTAGCGGGAGGGACGCAGTTCTTC. The chain combines TRBV20-1 with TRBJ2-1; TRBD2 aligns across 15 bases. V lost 5 bases and J lost 12; bases outside the gene matches: 5. This CDR3 region has 13 residues. Germline V gene sequence: CDR1 DFQATT, CDR2 SNEGSKA (reference sequence).

Of note for this clonotype: A much larger clonotype is one base distant, so this may be a read error. This rearrangement joins TRBV7-9 to TRBJ1-2; D perhaps matches TRBD1 (5 bases). The CDR3 sequence is 14 residues long. Germline-derived CDR1 and CDR2 are SEHNR and FQNEAQ (reference sequence). V gave up 7 bases and J gave up 4 bases, with 16 bases separating them. The CDR3 DNA sequence: TGTGCCAGCACCTCGGGACTCCGGGGCTATGGCTACACCTTC. Translating it yields CASTSGLRGYGYTF. The complete variable domain, with remaining parts taken from reference TRBV7-9 and TRBJ1-2, reads DTGVSQNPRHKITKRGQNVTFRCDPISEHNRLYWYRQTLGQGPEFLTYFQNEAQLEKSRLLSDRFSAERPKGSFSTLEIQRTEQGDSAMYLCASTSGLRGYGYTFGSGTRLTVV.

The V call is TRBV5-4, the J call TRBJ2-3, with no clear D. This CDR3 spans 14 amino acids. Germline values: CDR1 SGHNT, CDR2 YYREEE (reference sequence). The V and J ends lost 3 bases and 1 base respectively, with 9 bases between them. The CDR3 sequence: CASSSNRRTDTQYF. CDR3 nucleotide sequence: TGTGCCAGCAGCTCCAACAGACGCACAGATACGCAGTATTTT.

The chain has TRBV28 and TRBJ1-5; no clear D. Germline CDR1 MDHEN, CDR2 SYDVKM. This CDR3 comprises 13 residues. V lost 11 bases, J lost 3 bases, and 14 bases lay in between. The chain's CDR3 is CAARTALNQPQHF. DNA of the CDR3: TGTGCCGCGCGGACGGCACTCAATCAGCCCCAGCATTTT.

At least ten counts were recorded for this clonotype. The chain uses TRBV7-6 and TRBJ2-1; the D is unclear. The CDR3 sequence is 12 residues long. The germline V and J ends were trimmed by 4 bases and 4 bases, with 5 bases remaining between them. The germline CDR1 and CDR2 sequences are SGHVS and FNYEAQ. CDR3 nucleotide sequence: TGTGCCAGCAGCTCCGGGTACAATGAGCAGTTCTTC. As protein: CASSSGYNEQFF. Supplemented by reference TRBV7-6 and TRBJ2-1, the full variable domain reads GAGVSQSPRYKVTKRGQDVALRCDPISGHVSLYWYRQALGQGPEFLTYFNYEAQQDKSGLPNDRFSAERPEGSISTLTIQRTEQRDSAMYRCASSSGYNEQFFGPGTRLTVL.

Ten or more counts support this clonotype. This chain links TRBV29-1 with TRBJ2-3, with D unclear. Germline V gene lookup returns CDR1 SQVTM and CDR2 ANQGSEA. The CDR3 runs to 11 residues. The V and J ends lost 8 bases and 5 bases respectively, with 11 bases between them. The CDR3 loop is CSYEIQDTQYF. The CDR3 DNA reads as TGCAGCTATGAAATTCAAGATACGCAGTATTTT.

In its sample, this clonotype was seen many times. The chain joins TRBV20-1 to TRBJ1-5, with D possibly being TRBD1 (5 bases). The CDR3 sequence is 12 residues long. From germline, CDR1 is DFQATT and CDR2 SNEGSKA (reference sequence). The CDR3 DNA is TGCAGCGGGGGAATCCCCCATCAGCCCCAGCATTTT. Amino acids: CSGGIPHQPQHF.

This clonotype was detected ten times or more. The J gene is TRBJ2-7, the V gene TRBV5-1; 9 bases map to TRBD2. V dropped 0 bases and J dropped 1; count of bases not matched to a gene: 2. The CDR3 has 15 amino acids. CDR1 and CDR2 from the germline V gene are SGHRS and YFSETQ. The CDR3 reads CASSLGLAESYEQYF. The CDR3 DNA reads as TGCGCCAGCAGCTTGGGACTAGCGGAATCCTACGAGCAGTACTTC.

This clonotype has ten or more counts. The rearrangement joins TRBV15 to TRBJ1-5; 7 bases fit TRBD1. Germline V gives CDR1 LNHNV, CDR2 YYDKDF (reference sequence). The CDR3 is 13 amino acids. Trimming took 7 bases from V and 0 from J; bases not matched to a gene: 0. This CDR3 reads CATKGASNQPQHF. The CDR3 nucleotides are TGTGCCACCAAGGGGGCTAGCAATCAGCCCCAGCATTTT.

The gene calls are TRBV21-1 and TRBJ1-5; the table's D call of TRBD1 was not tested on the DNA. TRBV21-1 is given as a pseudogene. The CDR3 spans 15 residues. The CDR3 DNA reads as TGTGCCAGCAGCAAGGGAACAGGGTGTGGTCGGCCCCAGCATTTT. Its translation is CASSKGTGCGRPQHF.

This clonotype appeared many times. The chain carries TRBV6-2 or TRBV6-3 and TRBJ2-1; TRBD2 agrees at 10 bases. The CDR3 spans 14 residues. Trimming removed 4 bases from V and 6 bases from J; junction bases left unmatched: 3. Germline CDR1 and CDR2: MNHEY and SVGEGT. CDR3 residues: CASSFSGRGNEQFF. The CDR3 DNA follows: TGTGCCAGCAGTTTCAGCGGGAGGGGCAATGAGCAGTTCTTC.

J is TRBJ1-1 and V is TRBV28; D call uncertain. Germline V gene lookup returns CDR1 MDHEN and CDR2 SYDVKM. V lost 2 bases and J 1 base, leaving 14 bases between the germline ends. This CDR3 spans 16 amino acids. The CDR3 DNA reads TGTGCCAGCAGTTTAGGAAGGTGGAAGGGGAACACTGAAGCTTTCTTT. It specifies CASSLGRWKGNTEAFF.

This clonotype was recorded at least ten times. The chain couples TRBV6-1 to TRBJ2-2, with no clear D. This CDR3 has 14 residues. Germline V gene sequence: CDR1 MNHNS, CDR2 SASEGT. Trimming cost V 2 bases and J 5 bases, with 9 bases left between them. The DNA for the CDR3 is TGTGCCAGCAGTGAATATCTAGAGACCGGGGAGCTGTTTTTT. Its translation: CASSEYLETGELFF.

This clonotype has a count of ten or more. This chain joins TRBV29-1 and TRBJ2-7; D possibly corresponds to TRBD2 (5 bases). Per the germline V gene, CDR1 is SQVTM and CDR2 is ANQGSEA. The germline V and J ends were trimmed by 6 bases and 3 bases, with 15 bases remaining between them. The CDR3 contains 13 residues. CDR3 sequence (DNA): TGCAGCGTAGGAAAACAGAGGGACTACGAGCAGTACTTC. Protein product: CSVGKQRDYEQYF.

This clonotype was observed at least ten times. The rearrangement joins TRBV18 to TRBJ2-1, with TRBD2 as a possible D gene (6 bases). This CDR3 region has 14 residues. Trimming removed 8 bases from V and 4 bases from J, with 15 bases in between. Germline loops: CDR1 KGHSH, CDR2 LQKENI. CDR3 protein: CASSPLEGYNEQFF. The CDR3 region has the DNA TGTGCCAGCAGTCCCCTGGAGGGGTACAATGAGCAGTTCTTC. Combining the CDR3 with reference TRBV18 and TRBJ2-1 gives the whole variable domain NAGVMQNPRHLVRRRGQEARLRCSPMKGHSHVYWYRQLPEEGLKFMVYLQKENIIDESGMPKERFSAEFPKEGPSILRIQQVVRGDSAAYFCASSPLEGYNEQFFGPGTRLTVL.

This clonotype was seen only a few times. The CDR3 reads CSVATDRGNQPQHF. Written as DNA, the CDR3 is TGCAGTGTTGCCACAGACAGGGGCAATCAGCCCCAGCATTTT. This chain links TRBV20-1 with TRBJ1-5, with 7 bases aligning to TRBD1. Germline V gene data show CDR1 as DFQATT and CDR2 as SNEGSKA (reference sequence). CDR3 size: 14 residues. The trim removed 7 bases at V and 2 bases at J, leaving 8 bases unmatched.

In its sample, this clonotype was seen a few times. This chain joins TRBV2 and TRBJ1-4, with D perhaps TRBD1 (5 bases). The germline CDR1 and CDR2 sequences are SNHLY and FYNNEI. The CDR3 is 14 amino acids. V dropped 6 bases and J dropped 3 bases, with 11 bases sitting between them. The CDR3 here is CASRGPYPNEKLFF. CDR3 coding DNA: TGTGCCAGCAGGGGACCGTACCCTAATGAAAAACTGTTTTTT.

Concerning this clonotype itself: A much more abundant neighbour one base away suggests this may be a read error. The chain links TRBV25-1 to TRBJ2-7, with TRBD2 matching over 8 bases. Looked up from germline, CDR1 is MGHDK and CDR2 is SYGVNS. The CDR3 is made up of 14 amino acids. The CDR3 here is CAGSEKGGRYEQYF. The CDR3 DNA reads as TGTGCCGGCAGTGAAAAAGGCGGGAGGTACGAGCAGTACTTC.

Many counts were recorded for this clonotype. V gene TRBV27 combines with J gene TRBJ2-7, with 7 bases matching TRBD1. Trimming cost V 0 bases and J 4 bases; bases outside gene matches: 6. Germline V lookup: CDR1 MNHEY, CDR2 SMNVEV (reference sequence). The CDR3 runs 15 residues. CDR3 protein: CASSLSGQIIYEQYF. The CDR3 region has the DNA TGTGCCAGCAGTTTATCGGGACAGATAATTTACGAGCAGTACTTC.

Ten or more counts support this clonotype. The chain has TRBV5-1 and TRBJ2-1, with TRBD2 as a possible D gene (6 bases). The germline V and J ends were trimmed by 3 bases and 8 bases, with 18 bases remaining between them. This CDR3 contains 15 residues. Germline CDR1 and CDR2: SGHRS and YFSETQ. The CDR3 nucleotides are TGCGCCAGCAGCTCCTCGCGGCGGGAAAGCGATGAGCAGTTCTTC. Amino acid sequence: CASSSSRRESDEQFF.

This clonotype was recorded at least ten times. The chain couples TRBV7-6 to TRBJ1-3, with D unclear. Germline CDR1 and CDR2: SGHVS and FNYEAQ. This CDR3 contains 17 residues. V lost 0 bases and J lost 0, with 12 bases in between. The CDR3 DNA reads as TGTGCCAGCAGCTTAGCAGCCGGGGTACTCTCTGGAAACACCATATATTTT. Protein product: CASSLAAGVLSGNTIYF.

Many counts were recorded for this clonotype. An end of the junction differs from the germline gene, which may be a read error. The chain joins TRBV29-1 to TRBJ2-3; tentatively, D is TRBD2 (5 bases). Looked up from germline, CDR1 is SQVTM and CDR2 is ANQGSEA. CDR3 length: 11 residues. CDR3 DNA: TGCAGCGGATCTAGCAGAGATACGCAGTATTTT. This encodes CSGSSRDTQYF.

Note on this clonotype: No DNA is shown, since the ends of the CDR3 on it are uncertain; the CDR3 is the one TCRdb lists. The V and J genes are TRBV5-6 and TRBJ1-5; the table gives TRBD1 as D, unverified against the DNA. Germline V CDR1 and CDR2: SGHDT, YYEEEE. The CDR3 comprises 15 residues, both ends counted. The CDR3 reads CASSFGPGGGQPQHF.

This clonotype was detected ten times or more. The chain combines TRBV29-1 with TRBJ2-7; D unresolved. The CDR3 length is 10 residues. Trimming stripped 6 bases from V and 3 bases from J, with 6 bases between. Germline assignment: CDR1 SQVTM and CDR2 ANQGSEA. The CDR3, as DNA: TGCAGCGTATATGACTACGAGCAGTACTTC. Protein: CSVYDYEQYF.

This clonotype has more than one count but fewer than ten. This sequence joins TRBV19 and TRBJ2-3; 9 bases are shared with TRBD1. The length of the CDR3 is 15 residues. CDR1 LNHDA and CDR2 SQIVND come from the germline V gene (reference sequence). Losses at the gene ends were 5 bases for V and 2 bases for J; bases not matched to a gene: 5. CDR3 DNA: TGTGCCAGTAGTTCCGGACAGGGGATCACAGATACGCAGTATTTT. Encoded protein: CASSSGQGITDTQYF.

This clonotype was seen repeatedly, ten times or more. This sequence joins TRBV5-1 and TRBJ1-1, with D tentatively TRBD1 (5 bases). In germline, CDR1 is SGHRS, CDR2 YFSETQ. V was shortened by 0 bases and J by 3 bases, with 9 bases between the two germline ends. The CDR3 covers 14 residues. CDR3 in amino acids: CASSLVGGDTEAFF. The CDR3 coding sequence is TGCGCCAGCAGCTTGGTGGGGGGGGACACTGAAGCTTTCTTT.

J is TRBJ1-5 and V is TRBV5-1, with 9 bases matching TRBD1. V lost 4 bases to trimming and J lost 6 bases; unmatched junction nucleotides: 8. Germline CDR1 SGHRS, CDR2 YFSETQ. The CDR3 extends over 15 amino acids. The CDR3 loop reads CASSPTGQGSQPQHF. In nucleotides, the CDR3 is TGCGCCAGCAGCCCGACGGGACAGGGTAGTCAGCCCCAGCATTTT.

This clonotype was observed many times. V and J are TRBV20-1 and TRBJ1-5; 9 bases align to TRBD1. The CDR3 extends over 15 amino acids. V was pared by 6 bases and J by 6 bases, with 12 bases of the junction left unmatched. The germline CDR1 and CDR2 sequences are DFQATT and SNEGSKA (reference sequence). The CDR3 here is CSAHKPGQGSQPQHF. The CDR3 DNA reads as TGCAGTGCCCACAAACCGGGACAGGGATCTCAGCCCCAGCATTTT.

This clonotype was seen repeatedly, ten times or more. The gene calls are TRBV20-1 and TRBJ2-7; unclear D gene. With 5 bases removed from V and 3 bases from J, the gap between germline ends came to 14 bases. Germline V gene data show CDR1 as DFQATT and CDR2 as SNEGSKA (reference sequence). The CDR3 consists of 13 residues. CDR3 DNA sequence: TGCAGTGCTCCAGGTGGGAATTTCTACGAGCAGTACTTC. Translated: CSAPGGNFYEQYF.